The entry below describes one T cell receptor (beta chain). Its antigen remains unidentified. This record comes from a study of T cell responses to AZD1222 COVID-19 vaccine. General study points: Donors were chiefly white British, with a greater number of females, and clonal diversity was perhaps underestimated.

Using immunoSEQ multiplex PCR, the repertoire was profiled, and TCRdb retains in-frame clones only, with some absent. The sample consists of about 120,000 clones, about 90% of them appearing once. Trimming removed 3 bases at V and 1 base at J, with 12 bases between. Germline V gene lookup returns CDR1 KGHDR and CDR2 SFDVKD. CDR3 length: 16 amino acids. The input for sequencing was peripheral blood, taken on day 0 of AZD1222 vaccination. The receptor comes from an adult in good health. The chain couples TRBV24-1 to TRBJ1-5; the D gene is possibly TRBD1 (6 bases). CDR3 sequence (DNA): TGTGCCACCAGTGATCGGACAGCACGAAGCAATCAGCCCCAGCATTTT. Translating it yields CATSDRTARSNQPQHF.